A selection of T cell receptor beta chains follows, all from one sample in a study of blood T cell repertoires in COVID-19. The assay was immunoSEQ multiplex PCR, and TCRdb's table has in-frame clones only and misses some. The profile shows 130,000 to 150,000 clones, more than 70% of them singletons. Sequenced: PBMCs or T cells enriched from blood (not recorded which). The receptors here all came from a man in his forties with acute COVID-19. The CDR3 runs from the conserved cysteine through the conserved F or W. D genes are given only for firm matches. Rows may omit the clone size; those that give it use once, few, many or a size class.

size | J | D | V | DNA | CDR3
- | TRBJ1-1 | - | TRBV10-3 | TGTGCCATCAGTGAGTCGTCCGGGGGGACTGAAGCTTTCTTT | CAISESSGGTEAFF
- | TRBJ2-7 | TRBD2 | TRBV29-1 | TGCAGCGTTGAGATAGCGGGAGGGTTCTACGAGCAGTACTTC | CSVEIAGGFYEQYF
- | TRBJ1-4 | - | TRBV9 | TGTGCCAGCAGCTTGCGGGGTGATACTAATGAAAAACTGTTTTTT | CASSLRGDTNEKLFF
- | TRBJ1-6 | TRBD1 | TRBV7-9 | TGTGCCAGCAGCTACGGGGACAGGGGAAATTCACCCCTCCACTTT | CASSYGDRGNSPLHF
- | TRBJ2-1 | - | TRBV28 | TGTGCCAGCAGCCCCCCGGGAGGGGGCGGTGAGCAGTTCTTC | CASSPPGGGGEQFF
- | TRBJ1-1 | - | TRBV15 | TGTGCCACCAGCAGAGATCTTCGAGTCTCGAACACTGAAGCTTTCTTT | CATSRDLRVSNTEAFF
once | TRBJ2-2 | - | TRBV6-6 | TGTGCCAGCAGTTACTACCCTTCGGGGGCCGGGGAGCTGTTTTTT | CASSYYPSGAGELFF
- | TRBJ1-1 | TRBD1 | TRBV4-1 | TGCGCCAGCAGCCGCGCACAGGGGCTGTACACTGAAGCTTTCTTT | CASSRAQGLYTEAFF
- | TRBJ2-2 | TRBD2 | TRBV30 | TGTGCCTGGAGCGCGGGAGCTGTGAACACCGGGGAGCTGTTTTTT | CAWSAGAVNTGELFF
- | TRBJ2-7 | TRBD2 | TRBV28 | TGTGCCAGCAGTCCCCGAGGCGGGGGGCCAAGCTCCTACGAGCAGTACTTC | CASSPRGGGPSSYEQYF
- | TRBJ2-5 | - | TRBV5-6 | TGTGCCAGCAGCGAAAATTCAGGGGAAGAGACCCAGTACTTC | CASSENSGEETQYF
- | TRBJ2-3 | - | TRBV28 | TGTGCCAGCAGTCTCTTTTTTCCCCCTCGCGGGGGCGGAACAGATACGCAGTATTTT | CASSLFFPPRGGGTDTQYF
- | TRBJ2-5 | TRBD2 | TRBV13 | TGTGCCAGCAGCTTACAATTCTCGGGGGGAGAGGCCCAGTACTTC | CASSLQFSGGEAQYF
once | TRBJ1-5 | - | TRBV19 | TGTGCCAGTAGTCCCCGGGGGGTGGGAAGCAATCAGCCCCAGCATTTT | CASSPRGVGSNQPQHF
- | TRBJ1-2 | TRBD1 | TRBV29-1 | TGCAGCGTCGCTACAGGGGCCGTCAACTATGGCTACACCTTC | CSVATGAVNYGYTF
- | TRBJ1-2 | - | TRBV7-2 | TGTGCCAGCAGCTCAACAGGCAGGGGTCGCGGCTACACCTTC | CASSSTGRGRGYTF
- | TRBJ1-3 | - | TRBV23-1 | TGCGCCAGCAGTCAACCCCGTTGGGGGCTCGAAAGAGCTGGAAACACCATATATTTT | CASSQPRWGLERAGNTIYF
- | TRBJ2-1 | - | TRBV10-3 | TGTGCCATCAGTGAATGGAGTTACAATGAGCAGTTCTTC | CAISEWSYNEQFF
- | TRBJ2-2 | - | TRBV4-1 | TGCGCCAGCAGCGCACACACCACTTTGGGCTCCGGGGAGCTGTTTTTT | CASSAHTTLGSGELFF
- | TRBJ1-1 | TRBD1 | TRBV9 | TGTGCCAGCAGCGTAGAAGGGGGCCCTGAAGCTTTCTTT | CASSVEGGPEAFF
- | TRBJ1-2 | - | TRBV11-2 | TGTGCCAGCAGCTTAGATCCGGGAGCTAACTATGGCTACACCTTC | CASSLDPGANYGYTF
- | TRBJ2-4 | - | TRBV5-6 | TGTGCCAGCAGCTCTTGGGGCGTAGCGGCAAGGGACATTCAGTACTTC | CASSSWGVAARDIQYF
- | TRBJ2-1 | TRBD2 | TRBV5-4 | TGTGCCAGCAGTCGGACTAGCGGGGGGGACAATGAGCAGTTCTTC | CASSRTSGGDNEQFF
- | TRBJ2-2 | TRBD1 | TRBV7-8 | TGTGCCAGCAGCGGGTACAGGGGAAACACCGGGGAGCTGTTTTTT | CASSGYRGNTGELFF
few | TRBJ2-1 | TRBD2 | TRBV4-3 | TGCGCCAGCAGCCAAGATAAAGTCCTCAACGGGGGGAGGTCTGAGCAGTTCTTC | CASSQDKVLNGGRSEQFF
- | TRBJ1-2 | - | TRBV6-5 | TGTGCCAGCAGCCCGGGACTGGATGGCTACACCTTC | CASSPGLDGYTF
- | TRBJ2-1 | TRBD1 | TRBV7-2 | TGTGCCAGCAGGAGACAGGGGAACTCCTACAATGAGCAGTTCTTC | CASRRQGNSYNEQFF
- | TRBJ2-3 | TRBD2 | TRBV6-2/TRBV6-3 | TGTGCCAGCAGTTACCCGACTAGCGGGACGTACACAGATACGCAGTATTTT | CASSYPTSGTYTDTQYF
- | TRBJ2-1 | TRBD1 | TRBV6-5 | TGTGCCAGCAGTTACTCTAGGGACAGGGGCCACAATGAGCAGTTCTTC | CASSYSRDRGHNEQFF
- | TRBJ1-6 | - | TRBV4-3 | TGCGCCAGCAGCCAAGATCTTCAGGTTACCGGCGATTCACCCCTCCACTTT | CASSQDLQVTGDSPLHF
- | TRBJ2-7 | - | TRBV4-1 | TGCGCCAGCAGCCTCGGCTTTGGAGTTACCTCCTACGAGCAGTACTTC | CASSLGFGVTSYEQYF
few | TRBJ1-2 | TRBD1 | TRBV28 | TGTGCCAGCAGATCCGACAGGGACGGTTTTGGTGGCTACACCTTC | CASRSDRDGFGGYTF
- | TRBJ2-2 | TRBD1 | TRBV19 | TGTGCCAGTAGTGCAAGTCCCTCCCGACAGGGGTCGGCCGGGGAGCTGTTTTTT | CASSASPSRQGSAGELFF
- | TRBJ1-6 | - | TRBV19 | TGTGCCAGTAGCTCAGTCGCAGGGGCATCAAATTCACCCCTCCACTTT | CASSSVAGASNSPLHF
- | TRBJ1-2 | TRBD1 | TRBV4-3 | TGCGCCAGCGGGACAGGGTTAAATGTGGGAGGCTACACCTTC | CASGTGLNVGGYTF
- | TRBJ2-1 | TRBD2 | TRBV27 | TGTGCCAGCAGTATCATAGCGGGAGGTGGTAGCAATGAGCAGTTCTTC | CASSIIAGGGSNEQFF
- | TRBJ2-1 | TRBD2 | TRBV29-1 | TGCAGCGTTGTTAGGACTAGCAATGAGCAGTTCTTC | CSVVRTSNEQFF
- | TRBJ2-6 | - | TRBV6-1 | TGTGCCAGCAGTGAATCATTTGGGGACATGGGAGCCAACGTCCTGACTTTC | CASSESFGDMGANVLTF
- | TRBJ1-4 | - | TRBV27 | TGTGCCAGCAGTCTGAACGGGGGGACTAATGAAAAACTGTTTTTT | CASSLNGGTNEKLFF
- | TRBJ2-5 | - | TRBV9 | TGTGCCAGCAGCGTAGCTGTGGGGGCGCGACAAGAGACCCAGTACTTC | CASSVAVGARQETQYF
- | TRBJ1-6 | - | TRBV5-6 | TGTGCCAGCAGCTCAGGAAATTCACCCCTCCACTTT | CASSSGNSPLHF
- | TRBJ2-7 | TRBD2 | TRBV24-1 | TGTGCCACCAGTGCCGCGGGAGAAGGCGAGCAGTACTTC | CATSAAGEGEQYF